This T cell receptor (beta chain) derives from a study of technical replicates of blood from a handful of donors (dated by TCRdb to the late 2010s). At the junction V is shortened by 7 bases and J by 7 bases; bases outside the gene matches: 13. Spanning cysteine to phenylalanine, the CDR3 consists of 15 amino acids. The retained sequence is limited to the CDR3, 45 bases, with the frame set at the first base. CDR1 and CDR2, per the germline V gene, are MDHEN and SYDVKM. Library preparation used the immunoSEQ multiplex PCR assay. TCRdb took over this immuneACCESS table, retaining in-frame rearrangements with V and J assigned. Such tables are incomplete; in checked studies, under half of the missing clones stem from an unresolved V gene, and the remainder is unexplained. Here the sample has fewer than 85,000 clones; 90% to 98% occur a single time. The top ten clones comprise approximately 0.32% of the sample.

As for this clone: Its target antigen remains unknown. There are no base qualities to consult, and no much larger clone falls within one base.

Sequencing was carried out using T cells isolated from PBMCs. The TCR originated in a human donor in good health. The sequence links TRBV28 to TRBJ1-2, and 9 bases in between align with TRBD1. The CDR3 in this case is CASTRDRVAGGGYTF. Read as DNA, the sequence is TGTGCCAGCACTCGGGACAGGGTGGCTGGTGGTGGCTACACCTTC.